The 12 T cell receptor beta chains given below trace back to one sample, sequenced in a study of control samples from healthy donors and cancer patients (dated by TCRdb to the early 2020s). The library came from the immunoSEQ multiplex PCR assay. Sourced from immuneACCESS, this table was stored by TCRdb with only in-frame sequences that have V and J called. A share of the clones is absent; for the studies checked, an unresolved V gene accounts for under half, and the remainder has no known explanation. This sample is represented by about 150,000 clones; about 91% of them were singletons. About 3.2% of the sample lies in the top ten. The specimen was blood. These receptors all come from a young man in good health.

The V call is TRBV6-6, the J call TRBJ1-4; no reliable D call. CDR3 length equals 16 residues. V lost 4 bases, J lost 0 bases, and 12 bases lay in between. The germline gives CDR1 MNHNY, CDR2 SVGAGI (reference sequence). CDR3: CASSFADNPTNEKLFF. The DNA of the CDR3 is TGTGCCAGCAGTTTCGCAGACAACCCAACTAATGAAAAACTGTTTTTT.

The CDR3 bases are TGTGCCAGCAGTTTAGGCCCCAGCTCCTACAATGAGCAGTTCTTC. Translated: CASSLGPSSYNEQFF. The chain recombines TRBV27 with TRBJ2-1; D call uncertain. The CDR3 totals 15 residues. Deletions cut 2 bases from V and 0 bases from J, with 8 bases between. Germline CDR1 and CDR2: MNHEY and SMNVEV (reference sequence).

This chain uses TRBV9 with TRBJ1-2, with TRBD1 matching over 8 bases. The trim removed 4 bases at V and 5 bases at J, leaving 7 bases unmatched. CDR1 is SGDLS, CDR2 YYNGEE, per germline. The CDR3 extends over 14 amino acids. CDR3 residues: CASSFRTGIYGYTF. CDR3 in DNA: TGTGCCAGCAGCTTTAGGACAGGGATTTATGGCTACACCTTC.

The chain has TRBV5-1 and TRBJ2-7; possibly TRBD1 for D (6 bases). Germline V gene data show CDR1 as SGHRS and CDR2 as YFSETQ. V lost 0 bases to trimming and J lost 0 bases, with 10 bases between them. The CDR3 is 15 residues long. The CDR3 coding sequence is TGCGCCAGCAGCTTGGACACAGGGAGCTCCTACGAGCAGTACTTC. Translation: CASSLDTGSSYEQYF.

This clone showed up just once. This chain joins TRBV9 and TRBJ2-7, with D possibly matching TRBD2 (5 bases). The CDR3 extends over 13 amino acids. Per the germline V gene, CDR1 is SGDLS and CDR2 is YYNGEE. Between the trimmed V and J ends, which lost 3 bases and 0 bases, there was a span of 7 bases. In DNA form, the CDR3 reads TGTGCCAGCAGCGGAGGGAACTCCTACGAGCAGTACTTC. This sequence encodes CASSGGNSYEQYF.

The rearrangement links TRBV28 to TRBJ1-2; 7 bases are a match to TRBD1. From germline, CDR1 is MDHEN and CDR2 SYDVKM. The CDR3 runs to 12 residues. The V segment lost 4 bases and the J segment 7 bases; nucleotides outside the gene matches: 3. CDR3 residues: CASSYRGGGYTF. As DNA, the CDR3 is TGTGCCAGCAGTTACAGGGGAGGTGGCTACACCTTC.

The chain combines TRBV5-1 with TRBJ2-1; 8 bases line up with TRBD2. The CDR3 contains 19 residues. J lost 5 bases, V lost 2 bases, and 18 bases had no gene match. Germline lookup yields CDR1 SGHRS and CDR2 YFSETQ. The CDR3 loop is CASSFRGLGAVSPHNEQFF. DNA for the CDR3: TGCGCCAGCAGCTTCCGGGGACTAGGGGCTGTCTCACCTCACAATGAGCAGTTCTTC.

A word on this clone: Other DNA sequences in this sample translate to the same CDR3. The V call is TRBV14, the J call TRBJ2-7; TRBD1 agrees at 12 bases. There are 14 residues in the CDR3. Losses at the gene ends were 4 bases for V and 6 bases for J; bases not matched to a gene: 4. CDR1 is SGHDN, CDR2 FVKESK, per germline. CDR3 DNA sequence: TGTGCCAGCAGCCTGGGACAGGGGGCGGGCGAGCAGTACTTC. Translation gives CASSLGQGAGEQYF.

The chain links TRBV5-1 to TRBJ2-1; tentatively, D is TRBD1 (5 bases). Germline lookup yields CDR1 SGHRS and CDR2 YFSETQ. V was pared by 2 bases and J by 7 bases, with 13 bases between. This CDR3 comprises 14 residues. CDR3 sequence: CASSFSPGLNEQFF. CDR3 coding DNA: TGCGCCAGCAGCTTTTCCCCAGGGTTGAATGAGCAGTTCTTC. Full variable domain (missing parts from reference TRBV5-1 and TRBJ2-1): KAGVTQTPRYLIKTRGQQVTLSCSPISGHRSVSWYQQTPGQGLQFLFEYFSETQRNKGNFPGRFSGRQFSNSRSEMNVSTLELGDSALYLCASSFSPGLNEQFFGPGTRLTVL.

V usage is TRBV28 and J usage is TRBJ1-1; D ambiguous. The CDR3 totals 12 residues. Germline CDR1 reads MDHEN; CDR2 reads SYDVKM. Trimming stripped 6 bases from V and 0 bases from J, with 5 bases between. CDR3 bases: TGTGCCAGCAGCCCGGTGAACACTGAAGCTTTCTTT. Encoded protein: CASSPVNTEAFF.

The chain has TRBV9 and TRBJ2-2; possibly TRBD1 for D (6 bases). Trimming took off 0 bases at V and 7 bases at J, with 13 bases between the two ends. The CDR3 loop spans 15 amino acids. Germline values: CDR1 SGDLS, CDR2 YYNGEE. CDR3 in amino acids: CASSVGTGRSGELFF. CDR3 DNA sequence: TGTGCCAGCAGCGTAGGTACAGGGAGAAGCGGGGAGCTGTTTTTT.

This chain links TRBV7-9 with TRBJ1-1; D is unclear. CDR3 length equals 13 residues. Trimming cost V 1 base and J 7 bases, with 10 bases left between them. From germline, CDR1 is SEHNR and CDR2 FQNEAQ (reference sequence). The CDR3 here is CASSLGVGVEAFF. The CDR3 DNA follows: TGTGCCAGCAGCTTAGGAGTAGGAGTTGAAGCTTTCTTT.